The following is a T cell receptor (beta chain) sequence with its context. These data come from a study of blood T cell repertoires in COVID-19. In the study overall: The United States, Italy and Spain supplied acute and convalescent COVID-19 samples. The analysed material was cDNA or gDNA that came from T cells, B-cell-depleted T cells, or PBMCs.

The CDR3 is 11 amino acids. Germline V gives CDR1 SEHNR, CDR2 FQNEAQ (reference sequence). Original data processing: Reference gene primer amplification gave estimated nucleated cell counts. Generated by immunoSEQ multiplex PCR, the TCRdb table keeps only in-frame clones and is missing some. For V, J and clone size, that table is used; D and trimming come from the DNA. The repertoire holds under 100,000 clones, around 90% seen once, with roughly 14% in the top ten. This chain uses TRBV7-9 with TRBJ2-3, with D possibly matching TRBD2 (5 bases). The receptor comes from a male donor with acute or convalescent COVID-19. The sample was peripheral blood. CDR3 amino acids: CAPGGTDTQYF. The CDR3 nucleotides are TGTGCGCCCGGGGGCACAGATACGCAGTATTTT.